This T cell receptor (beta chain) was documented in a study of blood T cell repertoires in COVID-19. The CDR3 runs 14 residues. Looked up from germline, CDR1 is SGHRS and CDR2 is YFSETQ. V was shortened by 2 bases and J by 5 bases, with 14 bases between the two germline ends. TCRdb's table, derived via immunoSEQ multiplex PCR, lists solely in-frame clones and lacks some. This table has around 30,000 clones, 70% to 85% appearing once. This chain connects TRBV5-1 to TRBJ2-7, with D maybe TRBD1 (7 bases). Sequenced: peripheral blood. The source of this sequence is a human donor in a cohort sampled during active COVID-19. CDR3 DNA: TGCGCCAGCAGCTTTGGTCAGGGGGGCAACGAGCAGTACTTC. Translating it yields CASSFGQGGNEQYF. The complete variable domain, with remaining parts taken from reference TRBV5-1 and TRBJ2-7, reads KAGVTQTPRYLIKTRGQQVTLSCSPISGHRSVSWYQQTPGQGLQFLFEYFSETQRNKGNFPGRFSGRQFSNSRSEMNVSTLELGDSALYLCASSFGQGGNEQYFGPGTRLTVT.